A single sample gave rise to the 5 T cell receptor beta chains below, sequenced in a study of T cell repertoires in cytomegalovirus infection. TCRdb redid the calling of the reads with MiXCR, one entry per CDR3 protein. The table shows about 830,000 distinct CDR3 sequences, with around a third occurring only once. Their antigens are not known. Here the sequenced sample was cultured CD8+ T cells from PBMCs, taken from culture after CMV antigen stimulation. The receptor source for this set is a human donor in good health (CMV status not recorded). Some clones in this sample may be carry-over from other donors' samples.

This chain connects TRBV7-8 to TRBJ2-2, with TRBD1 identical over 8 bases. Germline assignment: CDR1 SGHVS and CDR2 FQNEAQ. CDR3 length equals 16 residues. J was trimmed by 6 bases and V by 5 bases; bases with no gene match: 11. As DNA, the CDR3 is TGTGCCAGCAGCGCTCCGGGACAGGCCGACCCCGGGGAGCTGTTTTTT. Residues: CASSAPGQADPGELFF. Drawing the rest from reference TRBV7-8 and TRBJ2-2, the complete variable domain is GAGVSQSPRYKVAKRGQDVALRCDPISGHVSLFWYQQALGQGPEFLTYFQNEAQLDKSGLPSDRFFAERPEGSVSTLKIQRTQQEDSAVYLCASSAPGQADPGELFFGEGSRLTVL.

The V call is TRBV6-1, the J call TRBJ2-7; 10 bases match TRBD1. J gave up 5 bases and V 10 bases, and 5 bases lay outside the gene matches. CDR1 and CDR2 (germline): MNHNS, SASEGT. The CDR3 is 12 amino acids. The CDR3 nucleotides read TGTGCCACCAGACAGGGGGCCCACGAGCAGTACTTC. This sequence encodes CATRQGAHEQYF.

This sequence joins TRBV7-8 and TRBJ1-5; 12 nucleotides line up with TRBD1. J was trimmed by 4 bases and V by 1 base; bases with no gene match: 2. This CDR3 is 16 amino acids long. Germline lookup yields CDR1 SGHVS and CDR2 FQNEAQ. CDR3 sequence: CASSLGDRGRNQPQHF. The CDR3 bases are TGTGCCAGCAGCTTAGGGGACAGGGGGCGGAATCAGCCCCAGCATTTT.

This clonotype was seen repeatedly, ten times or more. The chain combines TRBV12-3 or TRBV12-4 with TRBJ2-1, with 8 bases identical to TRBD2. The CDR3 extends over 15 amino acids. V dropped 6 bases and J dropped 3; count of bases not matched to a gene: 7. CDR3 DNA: TGTGCCAGCAGCCCCGGGGGGGCTAGCTACAATGAGCAGTTCTTC. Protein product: CASSPGGASYNEQFF.

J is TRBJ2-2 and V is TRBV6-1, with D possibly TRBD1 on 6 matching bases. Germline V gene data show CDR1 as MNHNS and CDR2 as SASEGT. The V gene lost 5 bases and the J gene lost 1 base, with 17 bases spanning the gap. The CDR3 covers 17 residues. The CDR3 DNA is TGTGCCAGCAGTCTCCTTCCCGGGACAAAGAACACCGGGGAGCTGTTTTTT. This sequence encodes CASSLLPGTKNTGELFF.